A selection of T cell receptor beta chains follows, all from one sample in a study of T cell repertoires in cytomegalovirus infection. Via MiXCR, TCRdb re-called the reads, giving one row per CDR3 protein. The sample has around 430,000 distinct CDR3 sequences, approximately 42% seen once. These receptors are not linked to any known antigen. The sequences come from cultured PBMCs, collected from culture after CMV antigen stimulation. The receptors were gathered from a human donor in good health (CMV status not recorded). Some clones in this sample may be carry-over from other donors' samples. CDR3s include the opening cysteine and the closing phenylalanine or tryptophan. D genes are given only for firm matches. Clone size is stated in some rows and not others, as once, few, many or a class when expanded.

>.|TRBV2|.|TRBJ2-7
TGTGCCAGCAGCGGACAGTTCTCCTACGAGCAGTACTTC
CASSGQFSYEQYF
>.|TRBV7-9|few|TRBJ2-7
TGTGCCAGCAGCTTGACCTACGACCCCTACGAGCAGTACTTC
CASSLTYDPYEQYF
>.|TRBV19|few|TRBJ1-2
TGTGCCACCTCAACCAGCATTAACTATGGCTACACCTTC
CATSTSINYGYTF
>.|TRBV7-4|.|TRBJ2-2
TGTGCCAGCAGCCACAGAAAGGGGGGCGACACCGGGGAGCTGTTTTTT
CASSHRKGGDTGELFF
>TRBD1|TRBV23-1|.|TRBJ1-5
TGCGCCAGCAGGCCAAAGGAGACAGGGGGAATCCCAATCAATCAGCCCCAGCATTTT
CASRPKETGGIPINQPQHF
>.|TRBV4-1|.|TRBJ2-1
TGCGCCAGCAGCCAAGGTAGCTTCCCTTACAATGAGCAGTTCTTC
CASSQGSFPYNEQFF
>.|TRBV7-6|.|TRBJ2-3
TGTGCCAGCAGCATCACCCGGCTCGGGGGTACAGATACGCAGTATTTT
CASSITRLGGTDTQYF
>TRBD1|TRBV6-2/TRBV6-3|once|TRBJ1-5
TGTGCCAGCCAACTCTCTGGGACAGGGAATCAGCCCCAGCATTTT
CASQLSGTGNQPQHF
>TRBD1|TRBV20-1|once|TRBJ1-1
TGCAGTGCTAGAGAAGCGGGGACAGGGGCGAACACTGAAGCTTTCTTT
CSAREAGTGANTEAFF
>TRBD2|TRBV4-1|.|TRBJ2-3
TGCGCCAGCAGCCAAGATGCCCTACTAACTAGCGGGATGTCAGATACGCAGTATTTT
CASSQDALLTSGMSDTQYF
>.|TRBV7-9|few|TRBJ2-3
TGTGCCAGCAGCTTAGATACCTATACGCAGTATTTT
CASSLDTYTQYF
>.|TRBV6-1|.|TRBJ1-5
TGTGCCAGCAGTGAAGGGATTTGGGTTAGCAATCAGCCCCAGCATTTT
CASSEGIWVSNQPQHF
>TRBD2|TRBV6-1|.|TRBJ2-4
TGTGCCAGCGGTGAGGGGAGGGCTGGGAACATTCAGTACTTC
CASGEGRAGNIQYF
>TRBD2|TRBV12-3/TRBV12-4|.|TRBJ2-3
TGTGCCAGCAGTACAAGCGGGAGCGAGGATACGCAGTATTTT
CASSTSGSEDTQYF
>TRBD2|TRBV12-5|.|TRBJ2-1
TGTGCTAGTGGACTAGCGGGAGTGGGCTACAATGAGCAGTTCTTC
CASGLAGVGYNEQFF
>.|TRBV28|.|TRBJ2-1
TGTGCCAGCTCCTCTTTGTGGGGGGCGAATGAGCAGTTCTTC
CASSSLWGANEQFF
>.|TRBV29-1|.|TRBJ2-5
TGCAGCGTCGTTCAGGGGCAAGAGACCCAGTACTTC
CSVVQGQETQYF
>.|TRBV28|once|TRBJ1-2
TGTGCCAGCAGTTCTCACGCCGGGACGGCCTATGGCTACACCTTC
CASSSHAGTAYGYTF
>.|TRBV15|.|TRBJ2-7
TGTGCCACCAGCAGGGATGGGGGGTCCGAAGGCTACGAGCAGTACTTC
CATSRDGGSEGYEQYF
>.|TRBV11-2|.|TRBJ2-7
TGTGCCAGCAGCTTAGATACGGGAACCTACGAGCAGTACTTC
CASSLDTGTYEQYF
>.|TRBV11-2|.|TRBJ2-1
TGTGACAGCAGCTTAGCGGTTTCCGGAGGCACTGAGCAGTTCTTC
CDSSLAVSGGTEQFF
>.|TRBV7-2|many|TRBJ2-2
TGTGCCAGCAGTCGGGACAAGAACACCGGGGAGCTGTTTTTT
CASSRDKNTGELFF
>.|TRBV10-3|few|TRBJ1-1
TGTGCCATCAGCAGGACAGAACTACGGAACACTGAAGCTTTCTTT
CAISRTELRNTEAFF